This T cell receptor (beta chain) was documented in a study of CD8 T cells in ankylosing spondylitis. The study's findings and limits: Disease-linked clones, CD8+, were relatively rare in peripheral blood. In synovial fluid and blood from reactive arthritis, some motif variants were previously reported. As reported, disease-linked clones showed significant enrichment in matched ankylosing spondylitis synovial fluid. Blood of patients with ankylosing spondylitis appeared to be characterized by a TCR beta motif of seven or eight highly homologous variants.

TCRdb recomputed calls from the 5' RACE reads with MiXCR, one row per CDR3 protein. The sample contains roughly 700,000 distinct CDR3 sequences, under 20% of which appear only once. The V and J ends lost 6 bases and 1 base respectively, with 15 bases between them. The CDR3 is made up of 15 amino acids. Concerning this clonotype: Its antigen is unidentified.

The TCR originated in a male donor with ankylosing spondylitis. The chain combines TRBV12-3 or TRBV12-4 with TRBJ1-1, with D tentatively TRBD1 (5 bases). What was sequenced was blood, either unsorted or a sorted T cell fraction (not recorded which). DNA for the CDR3: TGTGCCAGCAGGACACGGGGCAGGGCGAACACTGAAGCTTTCTTT. It encodes CASRTRGRANTEAFF.